This TCR beta chain was captured in a study of T cell responses to AZD1222 COVID-19 vaccine. Some clones are missing from TCRdb's copy, which holds only in-frame ones; the method was immunoSEQ multiplex PCR. Altogether roughly 110,000 clones are present, 80% to 90% being singletons, with the ten largest covering 5.5% to 8.5%. CDR1 LNHDA and CDR2 SQIVND come from the germline V gene (reference sequence). The V end lost 0 bases, the J end lost 8 bases, and 10 bases lay between the germline ends. This CDR3 has 13 amino acids. A remark on this clone: Its matching antigen is unknown.

Broader study findings: The CD4 TCRs associated with vaccination extended across spike and predominated at 160-218 and 743-854. Reports indicate that nearly half of spike-specific TCRs are directed at unmutated variant regions. Possibly, clonal diversity was underestimated; donors were largely white British and included more females. Spike-specific TCR breadth and depth both grew after two AZD1222 doses.

Sequences were derived from peripheral blood, sampled on day 0 of AZD1222 vaccination. This chain links TRBV19 with TRBJ1-1; D gene uncertain. The TCR originated in an adult in good health. CDR3 DNA sequence: TGTGCCAGTAGTATAGACCGGGGAGTCGAAGCTTTCTTT. The encoded protein is CASSIDRGVEAFF.